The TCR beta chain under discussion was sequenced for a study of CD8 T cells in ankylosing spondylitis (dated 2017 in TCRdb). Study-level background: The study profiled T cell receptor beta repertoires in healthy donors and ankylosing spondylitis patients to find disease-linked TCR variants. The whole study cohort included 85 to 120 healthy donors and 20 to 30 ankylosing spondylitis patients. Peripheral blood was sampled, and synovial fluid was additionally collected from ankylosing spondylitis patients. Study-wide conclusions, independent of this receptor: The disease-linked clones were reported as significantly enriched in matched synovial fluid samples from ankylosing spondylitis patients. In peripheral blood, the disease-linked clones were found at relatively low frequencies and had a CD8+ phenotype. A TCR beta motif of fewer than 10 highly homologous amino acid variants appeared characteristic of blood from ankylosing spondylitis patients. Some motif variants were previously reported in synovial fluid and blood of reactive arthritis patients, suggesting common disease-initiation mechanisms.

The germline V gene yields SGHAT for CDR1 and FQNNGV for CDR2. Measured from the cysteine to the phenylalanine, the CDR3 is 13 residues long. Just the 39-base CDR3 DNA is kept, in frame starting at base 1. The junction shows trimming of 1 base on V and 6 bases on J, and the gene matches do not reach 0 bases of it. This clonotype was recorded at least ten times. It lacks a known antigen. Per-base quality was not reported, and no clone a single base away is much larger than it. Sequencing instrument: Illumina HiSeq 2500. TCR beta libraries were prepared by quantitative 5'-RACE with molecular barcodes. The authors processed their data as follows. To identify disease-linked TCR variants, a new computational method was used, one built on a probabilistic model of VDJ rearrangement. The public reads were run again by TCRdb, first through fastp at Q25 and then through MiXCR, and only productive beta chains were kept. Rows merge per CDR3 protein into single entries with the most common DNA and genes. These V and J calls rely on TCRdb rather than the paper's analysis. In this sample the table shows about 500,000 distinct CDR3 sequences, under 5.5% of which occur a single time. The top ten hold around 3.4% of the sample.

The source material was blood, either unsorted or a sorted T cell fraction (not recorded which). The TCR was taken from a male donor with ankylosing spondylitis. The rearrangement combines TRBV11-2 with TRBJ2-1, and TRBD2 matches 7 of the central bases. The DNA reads TGTGCCAGCAGCTTAGGGGAGGGCAATGAGCAGTTCTTC. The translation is CASSLGEGNEQFF. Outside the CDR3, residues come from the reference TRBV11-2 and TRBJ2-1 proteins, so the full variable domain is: EAGVAQSPRYKIIEKRQSVAFWCNPISGHATLYWYQQILGQGPKLLIQFQNNGVVDDSQLPKDRFSAERLKGVDSTLKIQPAKLEDSAVYLCASSLGEGNEQFFGPGTRLTVL.